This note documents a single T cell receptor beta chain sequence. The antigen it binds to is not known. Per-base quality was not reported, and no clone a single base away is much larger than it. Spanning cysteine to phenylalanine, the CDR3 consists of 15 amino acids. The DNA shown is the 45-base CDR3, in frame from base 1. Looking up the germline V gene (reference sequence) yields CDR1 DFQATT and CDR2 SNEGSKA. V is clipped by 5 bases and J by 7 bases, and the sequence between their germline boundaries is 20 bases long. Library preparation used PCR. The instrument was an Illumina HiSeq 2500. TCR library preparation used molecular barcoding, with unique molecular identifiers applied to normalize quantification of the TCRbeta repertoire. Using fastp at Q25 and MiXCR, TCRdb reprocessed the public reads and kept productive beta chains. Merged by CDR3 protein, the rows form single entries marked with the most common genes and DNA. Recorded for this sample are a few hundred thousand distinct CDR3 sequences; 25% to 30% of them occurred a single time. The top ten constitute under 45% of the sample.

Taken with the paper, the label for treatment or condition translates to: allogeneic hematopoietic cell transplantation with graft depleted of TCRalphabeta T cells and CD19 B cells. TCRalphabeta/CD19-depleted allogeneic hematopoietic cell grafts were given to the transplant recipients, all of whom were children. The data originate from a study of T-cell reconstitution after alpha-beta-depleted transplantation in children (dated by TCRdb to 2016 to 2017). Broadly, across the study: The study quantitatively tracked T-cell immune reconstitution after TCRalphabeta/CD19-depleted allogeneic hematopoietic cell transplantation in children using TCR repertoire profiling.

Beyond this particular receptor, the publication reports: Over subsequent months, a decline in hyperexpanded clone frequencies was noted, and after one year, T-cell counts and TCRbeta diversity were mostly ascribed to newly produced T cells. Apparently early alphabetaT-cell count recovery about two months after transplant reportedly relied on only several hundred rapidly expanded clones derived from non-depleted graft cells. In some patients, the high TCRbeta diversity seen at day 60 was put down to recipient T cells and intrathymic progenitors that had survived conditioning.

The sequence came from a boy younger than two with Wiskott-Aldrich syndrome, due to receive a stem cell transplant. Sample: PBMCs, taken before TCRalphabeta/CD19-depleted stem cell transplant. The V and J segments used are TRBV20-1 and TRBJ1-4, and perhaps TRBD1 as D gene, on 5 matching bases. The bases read TGCAGTGCTGTTGACGTCGGCAGGGTGGTTGAAAAACTGTTTTTT. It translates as CSAVDVGRVVEKLFF.